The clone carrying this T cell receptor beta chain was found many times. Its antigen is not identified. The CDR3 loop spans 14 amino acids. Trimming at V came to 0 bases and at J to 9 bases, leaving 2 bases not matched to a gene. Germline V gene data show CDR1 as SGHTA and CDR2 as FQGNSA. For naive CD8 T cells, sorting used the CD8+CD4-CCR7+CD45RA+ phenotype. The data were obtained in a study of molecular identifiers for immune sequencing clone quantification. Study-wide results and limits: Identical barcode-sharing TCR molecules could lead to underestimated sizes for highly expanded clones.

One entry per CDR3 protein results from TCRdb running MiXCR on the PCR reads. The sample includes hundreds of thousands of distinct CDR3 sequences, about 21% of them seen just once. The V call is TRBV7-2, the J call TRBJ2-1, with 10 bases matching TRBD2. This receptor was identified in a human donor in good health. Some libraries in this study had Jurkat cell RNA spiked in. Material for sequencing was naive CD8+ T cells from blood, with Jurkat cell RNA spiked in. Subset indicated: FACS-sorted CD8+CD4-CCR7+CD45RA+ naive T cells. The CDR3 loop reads CASSLALAGAEQFF. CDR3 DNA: TGTGCCAGCAGCTTAGCCCTAGCGGGGGCTGAGCAGTTCTTC.